These 20 T cell receptor beta chains originate from one sample sequenced in a study of blood T cell repertoires in COVID-19. TCRdb keeps only in-frame clones here, not all; method: immunoSEQ multiplex PCR. Of over 200,000 clones in the sample, about 87% are singletons; the top ten hold 3.7%. The sequenced material came from PBMCs or T cells enriched from blood (not recorded which). These receptors were taken from a woman aged 30 to 39 who had been exposed to COVID-19.

The chain has TRBV25-1 and TRBJ2-4; TRBD2 agrees at 12 bases. This CDR3 region has 18 residues. CDR1 and CDR2 (germline): MGHDK, SYGVNS. Germline trimming cut 2 bases from V and 0 bases from J; bases unmatched to any gene: 5. The CDR3 nucleotides read TGTGCCAGCAGTGAAACGGGACTAGCGGGCCTAGCCAAAAACATTCAGTACTTC. It translates to CASSETGLAGLAKNIQYF.

The V call is TRBV23-1, the J call TRBJ2-3, with 7 bases matching TRBD1. TRBV23-1 qualifies as an ORF whose function is uncertain. J lost 1 base, V lost 4 bases, and 8 bases had no gene match. The CDR3 has 16 amino acids. CDR3 sequence reads: CASSPRDRDRTDTQYF. CDR3 bases: TGCGCCAGCAGTCCAAGAGACAGGGATCGCACAGATACGCAGTATTTT.

CDR3 nucleotides: TGTGCCAGCAGCGCCGGGACTGCATCCTACAATGAGCAGTTCTTC. It is translated as CASSAGTASYNEQFF. This sequence joins TRBV9 and TRBJ2-1, with a weak D call TRBD2 (6 bases). The CDR3 sequence is 15 residues long. V lost 3 bases, J lost 1 base, and 11 bases lay in between. Germline V lookup: CDR1 SGDLS, CDR2 YYNGEE.

The J gene is TRBJ1-6, the V gene TRBV19; 7 bases match TRBD1. Germline lookup yields CDR1 LNHDA and CDR2 SQIVND (reference sequence). This CDR3 has 14 residues. Unmatched junction bases numbered 6, after V lost 6 bases and J lost 7 bases. The CDR3 protein is CASRSGTANSPLHF. The CDR3 nucleotides read TGTGCCAGTAGGTCCGGGACAGCAAATTCACCCCTCCACTTT.

This clone occurred once. V usage is TRBV24-1 and J usage is TRBJ1-2; D is uncertain. Germline lookup yields CDR1 KGHDR and CDR2 SFDVKD. This CDR3 has 12 residues. Trimming removed 3 bases from V and 8 bases from J, with 9 bases in between. The CDR3 loop is CATSDEVKGYTF. CDR3 DNA sequence: TGTGCCACCAGTGATGAGGTAAAGGGCTACACCTTC.

V and J are TRBV7-9 and TRBJ1-2; 12 bases map to TRBD1. Germline CDR1 SEHNR, CDR2 FQNEAQ (reference sequence). V lost 10 bases and J lost 8; bases outside the gene matches: 11. The CDR3 has 14 amino acids. CDR3 nucleotides: TGTGCCACCCCATTGGGACAGGGGGCGAGCGGCTACACCTTC. It encodes CATPLGQGASGYTF.

This rearrangement joins TRBV6-5 to TRBJ2-5; a possible D gene is TRBD2 (6 bases). Trimming left V 1 base short and J 1 base short, with 10 bases between. Germline V gene lookup returns CDR1 MNHEY and CDR2 SVGAGI. The CDR3 runs to 15 residues. Here the CDR3 DNA reads TGTGCCAGCAGTTACTTTAGCGGCCTCCAAGAGACCCAGTACTTC. Its protein is CASSYFSGLQETQYF.

The chain joins TRBV5-1 to TRBJ2-7; possibly TRBD2 for D (6 bases). This CDR3 is built from 15 residues. Germline loops: CDR1 SGHRS, CDR2 YFSETQ. Trimming stripped 4 bases from V and 5 bases from J, with 19 bases between. As DNA, the CDR3 is TGCGCCAGCAGCGGCGGCCGGAGCGGGTGGGACGAGCAGTACTTC. Translating it yields CASSGGRSGWDEQYF.

This clone has just a few counts. This sequence joins TRBV28 and TRBJ1-5; no firm D call. The germline gives CDR1 MDHEN, CDR2 SYDVKM. The length of the CDR3 is 10 residues. V lost 4 bases to trimming and J lost 7 bases, with 2 bases between them. This CDR3 reads CASSSQPQHF. CDR3 bases: TGTGCCAGCAGTTCGCAGCCCCAGCATTTT.

The rearrangement joins TRBV5-4 to TRBJ2-2, with D uncertain. Trimming stripped 1 base from V and 3 bases from J, with 4 bases between. This CDR3 has 13 residues. Germline assignment: CDR1 SGHNT and CDR2 YYREEE (reference sequence). CDR3 in amino acids: CASSLYYTGELFF. The CDR3 DNA reads TGTGCCAGCAGCTTGTACTACACCGGGGAGCTGTTTTTT.

V gene TRBV5-5 combines with J gene TRBJ2-5; a weak D match, TRBD2 (5 bases). From germline, CDR1 is SGHKS and CDR2 YYEKEE (reference sequence). Trimming pared 2 bases from V and 5 bases from J, leaving 10 bases between. The CDR3 is made up of 13 amino acids. The CDR3 is CASSLISVETQYF. For the CDR3, the DNA is TGTGCCAGCAGCTTAATTAGCGTGGAGACCCAGTACTTC. The full variable domain, in which reference TRBV5-5 and TRBJ2-5 provide the parts outside the CDR3, is DAGVTQSPTHLIKTRGQQVTLRCSPISGHKSVSWYQQVLGQGPQFIFQYYEKEERGRGNFPDRFSARQFPNYSSELNVNALLLGDSALYLCASSLISVETQYFGPGTRLLVL.

The J gene is TRBJ2-2, the V gene TRBV19, with TRBD2 matching over 7 bases. Germline CDR1 LNHDA, CDR2 SQIVND (reference sequence). The CDR3 runs 16 residues. V was clipped by 3 bases and J by 5 bases; unmatched bases: 9. The CDR3 loop reads CASSIEREALTGELFF. CDR3 sequence (DNA): TGTGCCAGTAGTATCGAGCGGGAAGCCCTAACCGGGGAGCTGTTTTTT.

The genes are TRBV9 and TRBJ1-1, with D tentatively TRBD1 (5 bases). The CDR3 covers 14 residues. Trimming took off 2 bases at V and 3 bases at J, with 11 bases between the two ends. Germline loops: CDR1 SGDLS, CDR2 YYNGEE. CDR3 sequence: CASSVVGGDTEAFF. CDR3 nucleotide sequence: TGTGCCAGCAGCGTTGTGGGGGGAGACACTGAAGCTTTCTTT. Together with reference TRBV9 and TRBJ1-1, the CDR3 gives the full variable domain: DSGVTQTPKHLITATGQRVTLRCSPRSGDLSVYWYQQSLDQGLQFLIQYYNGEERAKGNILERFSAQQFPDLHSELNLSSLELGDSALYFCASSVVGGDTEAFFGQGTRLTVV.

The genes are TRBV5-6 and TRBJ2-7, with TRBD2 identical over 8 bases. The CDR3 contains 14 residues. From germline, CDR1 is SGHDT and CDR2 YYEEEE. The junction had 6 bases not matched to a gene; V was cut back by 2 bases and J by 5 bases. Here the CDR3 reads CASSLAGALDEQYF. In nucleotides, the CDR3 is TGTGCCAGCAGCTTAGCGGGAGCTCTCGACGAGCAGTACTTC.

The V and J genes are TRBV28 and TRBJ2-7, with TRBD2 matching over 11 bases. Trimming cost V 6 bases and J 3 bases; bases outside gene matches: 1. The CDR3 contains 13 residues. CDR1 and CDR2 from the germline V gene are MDHEN and SYDVKM. The CDR3 DNA sequence: TGTGCCAGCAGACTAGCGGGAGTCTACGAGCAGTACTTC. Translating gives CASRLAGVYEQYF.

The gene calls are TRBV5-4 and TRBJ2-1; 7 bases align to TRBD1. This CDR3 has 15 residues. Germline V gene lookup returns CDR1 SGHNT and CDR2 YYREEE (reference sequence). J was trimmed by 4 bases and V by 4 bases; bases with no gene match: 8. The CDR3 coding sequence is TGTGCCAGCAGCCATCTTCGACAGGGTTACAATGAGCAGTTCTTC. It translates to CASSHLRQGYNEQFF.

V gene TRBV9 combines with J gene TRBJ2-7, with 10 positions matching TRBD1. Losses at the gene ends were 0 bases for V and 5 bases for J; bases not matched to a gene: 2. Germline values: CDR1 SGDLS, CDR2 YYNGEE. The CDR3 is 14 residues long. The CDR3 region has the DNA TGTGCCAGCAGCGTAGCGGGGACAGGGGACGAGCAGTACTTC. This codes for CASSVAGTGDEQYF.

The chain links TRBV9 to TRBJ2-7, with D maybe TRBD2 (5 bases). Trimming pared 0 bases from V and 4 bases from J, leaving 17 bases between. The germline V gene encodes CDR1 SGDLS and CDR2 YYNGEE. The CDR3 spans 16 residues. The CDR3 spells CASSVEGDGALYEQYF. The CDR3 nucleotides read TGTGCCAGCAGCGTAGAGGGAGACGGAGCCCTATACGAGCAGTACTTC.

The chain couples TRBV7-8 to TRBJ1-2; no definite D call. The germline V and J ends were trimmed by 1 base and 6 bases, with 9 bases remaining between them. The CDR3 has 13 amino acids. Germline assignment: CDR1 SGHVS and CDR2 FQNEAQ. CDR3 sequence: CASSLDGGDGYTF. CDR3 bases: TGTGCCAGCAGCTTAGATGGCGGGGATGGCTACACCTTC.

The gene calls are TRBV5-5 and TRBJ2-1, with D unresolved. This CDR3 spans 14 amino acids. CDR1 SGHKS and CDR2 YYEKEE come from the germline V gene (reference sequence). V was trimmed by 4 bases and J by 9 bases, leaving 17 bases between them. The CDR3 region has the DNA TGTGCCAGCAGCGCCGCCCTTGAAAGAGGTGAGCAGTTCTTC. This gives the protein CASSAALERGEQFF.